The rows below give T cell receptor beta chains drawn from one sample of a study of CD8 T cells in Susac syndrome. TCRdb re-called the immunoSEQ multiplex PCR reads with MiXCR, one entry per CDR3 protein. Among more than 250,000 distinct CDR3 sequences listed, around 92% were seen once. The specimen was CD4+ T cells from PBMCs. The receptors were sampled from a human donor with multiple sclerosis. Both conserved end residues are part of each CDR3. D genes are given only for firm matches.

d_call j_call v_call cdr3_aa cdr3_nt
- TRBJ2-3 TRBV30 CAWTLGAASTDTQYF TGTGCCTGGACGCTGGGTGCGGCTAGCACAGATACGCAGTATTTT
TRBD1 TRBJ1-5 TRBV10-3 CAISGDREGQPQHF TGTGCCATCAGTGGCGACAGGGAAGGGCAGCCCCAGCATTTT
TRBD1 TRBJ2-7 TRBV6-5 CASRGQANYEQYF TGTGCCAGCAGAGGACAGGCCAACTACGAGCAGTACTTC
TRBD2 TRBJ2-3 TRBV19 CASKRLAGSTDTQYF TGTGCCAGTAAGCGGCTAGCGGGTAGCACAGATACGCAGTATTTT
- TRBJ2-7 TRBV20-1 CSALDGYEQYF TGCAGTGCTCTTGACGGTTACGAGCAGTACTTC
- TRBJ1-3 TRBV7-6 CASSSGPRLENTIYF TGTGCCAGCAGCTCTGGACCCCGGTTGGAGAACACCATATATTTT
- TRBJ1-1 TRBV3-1 CASSQTTEAFF TGTGCCAGCAGCCAGACCACTGAAGCTTTCTTT
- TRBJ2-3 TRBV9 CASSVGAQVTDTQYF TGTGCCAGCAGCGTAGGGGCCCAGGTAACAGATACGCAGTATTTT
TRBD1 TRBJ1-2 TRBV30 CAWTNTGVSGHGYTF TGTGCCTGGACCAATACAGGGGTTTCGGGACATGGCTACACCTTC
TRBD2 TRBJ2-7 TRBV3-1 CASSQATSGGAYEQYF TGTGCCAGCAGCCAGGCGACTAGCGGGGGGGCCTACGAGCAGTACTTC
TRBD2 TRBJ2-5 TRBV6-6 CASTEDLAGGETQYF TGTGCCAGCACCGAAGATCTAGCGGGAGGAGAGACCCAGTACTTC
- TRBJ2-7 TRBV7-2 CASSRGWAGYEQYF TGTGCCAGCAGCCGGGGTTGGGCCGGCTACGAGCAGTACTTC
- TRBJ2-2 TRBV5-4 CASSSIAGNTGELFF TGTGCCAGCAGCTCCATTGCAGGGAACACCGGGGAGCTGTTTTTT
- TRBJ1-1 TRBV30 CAWSLGTPEAFF TGTGCCTGGAGCCTCGGGACACCTGAAGCTTTCTTT
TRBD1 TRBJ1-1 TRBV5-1 CASSSVGTEEAFF TGCGCCAGCAGCTCGGTGGGGACAGAAGAAGCTTTCTTT
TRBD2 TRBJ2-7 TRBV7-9 CASSPLWREGRYEQYF TGTGCCAGCAGCCCCCTGTGGCGGGAGGGCCGTTACGAGCAGTACTTC